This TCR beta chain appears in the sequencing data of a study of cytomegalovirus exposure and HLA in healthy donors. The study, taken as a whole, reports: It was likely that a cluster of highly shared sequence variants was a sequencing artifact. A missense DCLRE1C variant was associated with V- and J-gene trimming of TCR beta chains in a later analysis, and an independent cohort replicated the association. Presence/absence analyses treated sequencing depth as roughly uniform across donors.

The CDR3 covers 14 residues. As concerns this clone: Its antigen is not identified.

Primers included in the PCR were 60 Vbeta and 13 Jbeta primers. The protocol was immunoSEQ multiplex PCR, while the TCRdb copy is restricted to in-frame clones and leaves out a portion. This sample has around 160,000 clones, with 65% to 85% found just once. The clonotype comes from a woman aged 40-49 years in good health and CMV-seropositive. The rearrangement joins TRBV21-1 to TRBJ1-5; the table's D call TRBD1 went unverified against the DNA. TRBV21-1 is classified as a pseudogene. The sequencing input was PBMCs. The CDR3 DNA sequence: TGTGCCAGCAGCAAACGGACAGCGATCCAGCCCCAGCATTTT. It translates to CASSKRTAIQPQHF.